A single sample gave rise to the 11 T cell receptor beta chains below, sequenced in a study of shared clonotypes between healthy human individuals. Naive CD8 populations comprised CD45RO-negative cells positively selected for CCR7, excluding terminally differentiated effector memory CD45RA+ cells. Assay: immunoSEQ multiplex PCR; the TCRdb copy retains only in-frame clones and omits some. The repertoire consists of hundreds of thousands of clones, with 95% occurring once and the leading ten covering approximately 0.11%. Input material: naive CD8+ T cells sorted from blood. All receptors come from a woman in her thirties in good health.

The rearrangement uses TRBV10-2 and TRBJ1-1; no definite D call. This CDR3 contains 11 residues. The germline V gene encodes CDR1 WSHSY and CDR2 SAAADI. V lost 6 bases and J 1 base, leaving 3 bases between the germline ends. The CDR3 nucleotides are TGCGCCAGCAGAGAGAACACTGAAGCTTTCTTT. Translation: CASRENTEAFF.

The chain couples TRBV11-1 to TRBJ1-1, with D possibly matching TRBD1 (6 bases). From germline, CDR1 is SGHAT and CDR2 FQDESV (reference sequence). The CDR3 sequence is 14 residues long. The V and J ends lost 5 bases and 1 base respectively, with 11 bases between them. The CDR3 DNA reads TGTGCCAGCAGCATACAGGGAACGAACACTGAAGCTTTCTTT. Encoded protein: CASSIQGTNTEAFF.

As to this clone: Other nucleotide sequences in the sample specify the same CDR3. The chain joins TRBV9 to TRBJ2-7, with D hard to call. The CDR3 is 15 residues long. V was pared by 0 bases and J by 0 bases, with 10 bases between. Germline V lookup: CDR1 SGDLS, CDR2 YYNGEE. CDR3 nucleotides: TGTGCCAGCAGCGTAGGAGACGCGAGCTCCTACGAGCAGTACTTC. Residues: CASSVGDASSYEQYF.

The CDR3 DNA reads TGTGCCAGCAGTGAAGCCAGTCAAGAGACCCAGTACTTC. Residues: CASSEASQETQYF. The rearrangement uses TRBV2 and TRBJ2-5; D is unresolved. The CDR3 is 13 amino acids. V was pared by 0 bases and J by 2 bases, with 4 bases between. Germline-derived CDR1 and CDR2 are SNHLY and FYNNEI.

In nucleotides, the CDR3 is TGTGCCAGCAGTTTCCGGGTGCAAGATACGCAGTATTTT. Amino acid sequence: CASSFRVQDTQYF. The chain carries TRBV28 and TRBJ2-3; D not certain. CDR3 length: 13 amino acids. Germline V gives CDR1 MDHEN, CDR2 SYDVKM. V lost 3 bases and J lost 5, with 9 bases in between.

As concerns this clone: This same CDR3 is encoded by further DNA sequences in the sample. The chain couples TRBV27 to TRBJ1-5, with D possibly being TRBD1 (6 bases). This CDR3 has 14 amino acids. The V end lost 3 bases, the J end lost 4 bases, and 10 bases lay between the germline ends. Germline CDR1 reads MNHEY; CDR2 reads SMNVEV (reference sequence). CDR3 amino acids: CASSFIGGNQPQHF. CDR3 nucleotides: TGTGCCAGCAGTTTTATAGGGGGGAATCAGCCCCAGCATTTT.

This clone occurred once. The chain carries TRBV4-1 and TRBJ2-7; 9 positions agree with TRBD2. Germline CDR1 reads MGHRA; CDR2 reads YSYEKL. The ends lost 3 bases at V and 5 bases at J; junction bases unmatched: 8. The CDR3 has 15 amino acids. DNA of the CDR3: TGCGCCAGCAGCCAGAAAGCGGGGGGAGGGGACGAGCAGTACTTC. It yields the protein CASSQKAGGGDEQYF.

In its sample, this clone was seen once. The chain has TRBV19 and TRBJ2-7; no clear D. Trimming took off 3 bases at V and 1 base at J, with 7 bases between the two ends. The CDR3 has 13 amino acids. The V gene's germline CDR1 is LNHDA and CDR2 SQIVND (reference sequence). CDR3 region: CASSISISYEQYF. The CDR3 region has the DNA TGTGCCAGTAGTATTTCGATTTCCTACGAGCAGTACTTC. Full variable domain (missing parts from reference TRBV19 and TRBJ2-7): DGGITQSPKYLFRKEGQNVTLSCEQNLNHDAMYWYRQDPGQGLRLIYYSQIVNDFQKGDIAEGYSVSREKKESFPLTVTSAQKNPTAFYLCASSISISYEQYFGPGTRLTVT.

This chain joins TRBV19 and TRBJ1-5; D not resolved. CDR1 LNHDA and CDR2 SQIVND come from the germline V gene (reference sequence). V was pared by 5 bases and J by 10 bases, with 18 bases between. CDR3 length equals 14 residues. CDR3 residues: CASSPGLLGPPQHF. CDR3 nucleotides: TGTGCCAGTAGTCCTGGCCTCCTCGGTCCCCCCCAGCATTTT.

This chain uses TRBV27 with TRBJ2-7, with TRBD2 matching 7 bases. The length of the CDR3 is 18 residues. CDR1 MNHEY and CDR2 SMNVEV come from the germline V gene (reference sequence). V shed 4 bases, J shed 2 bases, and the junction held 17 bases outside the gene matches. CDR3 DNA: TGTGCCAGCAGTTCCATCCCTTACCTAGCGGAGGGAACCTACGAGCAGTACTTC. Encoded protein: CASSSIPYLAEGTYEQYF.

CDR3 coding DNA: TGTGCCAGCAGGAGGACAGGGCGGACCCAGTACTTC. Translation gives CASRRTGRTQYF. The chain uses TRBV28 and TRBJ2-5; 8 nucleotides align to TRBD1. The V segment lost 6 bases and the J segment 7 bases; nucleotides outside the gene matches: 4. Per germline, CDR1 MDHEN and CDR2 SYDVKM. This CDR3 is built from 12 residues.